The 19 T cell receptor beta chains below come from one sample, sequenced in a study of neoadjuvant nivolumab and ipilimumab in lung cancer. TCRdb's copy holds only in-frame clones and misses some; the assay was immunoSEQ multiplex PCR. The repertoire has about 33,000 clones, around 90% of them found once; the top ten carry 2% to 2.5%. Source: peripheral blood, taken after neoadjuvant nivolumab, alone or with ipilimumab, at or shortly before surgery. All receptors derive from an adult with non-small cell lung cancer.

The genes are TRBV7-2 and TRBJ1-2; D unresolved. Trimming left V 5 bases short and J 4 bases short, with 11 bases between. From germline, CDR1 is SGHTA and CDR2 FQGNSA. The CDR3 consists of 13 residues. CDR3 bases: TGTGCCAGCAGCCCCAGCGGACCCTATGGCTACACCTTC. This sequence encodes CASSPSGPYGYTF.

In its sample, this clone was seen once. The V and J genes are TRBV5-1 and TRBJ2-3, with D perhaps matching TRBD1 (6 bases). The CDR3 has 16 amino acids. Trimming cost V 1 base and J 2 bases, with 14 bases left between them. The germline V gene encodes CDR1 SGHRS and CDR2 YFSETQ. DNA for the CDR3: TGCGCCAGCAGCTTGTCTGGGGGCTCCCACACAGATACGCAGTATTTT. The encoded protein is CASSLSGGSHTDTQYF.

CDR3 DNA: TGCAGCGTTCGGGGGACAGGGGGCTTCGGCTCCTACAATGAGCAGTTCTTC. As protein: CSVRGTGGFGSYNEQFF. The chain employs TRBV29-1 and TRBJ2-1; TRBD1 agrees at 12 bases. This CDR3 has 17 amino acids. J gave up 0 bases and V 5 bases, and 8 bases lay outside the gene matches. Germline V gene lookup returns CDR1 SQVTM and CDR2 ANQGSEA.

This chain links TRBV5-1 with TRBJ2-3, with 9 bases aligning to TRBD1. Germline V gene sequence: CDR1 SGHRS, CDR2 YFSETQ. The CDR3 sequence is 15 residues long. With 4 bases clipped from V and 1 base from J, the junction kept 4 bases outside the gene matches. CDR3 in DNA: TGCGCCAGCAGCCGCCGGGACAGGGGCACAGATACGCAGTATTTT. Protein product: CASSRRDRGTDTQYF.

This clone was seen just once. V gene TRBV5-4 combines with J gene TRBJ2-3, with 7 positions matching TRBD2. The germline gives CDR1 SGHNT, CDR2 YYREEE (reference sequence). J lost 2 bases, V lost 0 bases, and 9 bases had no gene match. The CDR3 consists of 17 residues. The DNA for the CDR3 is TGTGCCAGCAGCTTGGACTGGGCGGGAGTAGTCACAGATACGCAGTATTTT. This translates into CASSLDWAGVVTDTQYF.

The rearrangement uses TRBV7-3 and TRBJ2-1; no reliable D call. Germline loops: CDR1 SGHTA, CDR2 FQGTGA. The CDR3 is 16 amino acids. The V gene lost 2 bases and the J gene lost 0 bases, with 11 bases spanning the gap. CDR3: CASSLRSFGSYNEQFF. As DNA, the CDR3 is TGTGCCAGCAGCTTACGATCATTCGGCTCCTACAATGAGCAGTTCTTC.

This clone has a single count. The J gene is TRBJ2-5, the V gene TRBV29-1, with D unresolved. This CDR3 region has 12 residues. Per the germline V gene, CDR1 is SQVTM and CDR2 is ANQGSEA. Trimming pared 7 bases from V and 4 bases from J, leaving 13 bases between. CDR3 sequence reads: CSGTQERETQYF. CDR3 nucleotide sequence: TGCAGCGGAACTCAGGAGCGAGAGACCCAGTACTTC.

The chain combines TRBV6-1 with TRBJ2-7, with D maybe TRBD1 (6 bases). With 7 bases removed from V and 7 bases from J, the gap between germline ends came to 20 bases. Per germline, CDR1 MNHNS and CDR2 SASEGT. The CDR3 is 14 residues long. For the CDR3, the DNA is TGTGCCAGCACCCGAGCAGGGGAAAAGAGGGAGCAGTACTTC. This translates into CASTRAGEKREQYF.

This chain links TRBV29-1 with TRBJ1-1; D is uncertain. The germline V gene encodes CDR1 SQVTM and CDR2 ANQGSEA. Trimming stripped 4 bases from V and 7 bases from J, with 16 bases between. CDR3 length equals 13 residues. For the CDR3, the DNA is TGCAGCGTTGCTGGCGCAGGTTCTGGTGAAGCTTTCTTT. It specifies CSVAGAGSGEAFF.

The V call is TRBV29-1, the J call TRBJ1-1; D is unresolved. Germline lookup yields CDR1 SQVTM and CDR2 ANQGSEA. This CDR3 is built from 11 residues. Trimming pared 7 bases from V and 2 bases from J, leaving 8 bases between. The CDR3 DNA reads as TGCAGCGCTAACAGAAACACTGAAGCTTTCTTT. Translation gives CSANRNTEAFF. The full variable domain, its missing parts supplied by reference TRBV29-1 and TRBJ1-1, is SAVISQKPSRDICQRGTSLTIQCQVDSQVTMMFWYRQQPGQSLTLIATANQGSEATYESGFVIDKFPISRPNLTFSTLTVSNMSPEDSSIYLCSANRNTEAFFGQGTRLTVV.

The rearrangement joins TRBV7-9 to TRBJ2-7, with 9 bases matching TRBD2. The CDR3 runs to 14 residues. Germline V gene lookup returns CDR1 SEHNR and CDR2 FQNEAQ (reference sequence). V lost 5 bases to trimming and J lost 6 bases; unmatched junction nucleotides: 8. The CDR3 loop reads CASSPEGREGEQYF. The CDR3 nucleotides are TGTGCCAGCAGCCCCGAGGGGCGGGAGGGCGAGCAGTACTTC.

This clone appeared a single time. The chain recombines TRBV7-6 with TRBJ2-1; 11 nucleotides align to TRBD2. CDR3 size: 14 residues. V trimming: 4 bases; J trimming: 15 bases; junction bases outside the gene matches: 11. Per germline, CDR1 SGHVS and CDR2 FNYEAQ. The CDR3 DNA sequence: TGTGCCAGCAGCTCATCAAGTAGCGGGAGGGCCTGGTTCTTC. Translating gives CASSSSSSGRAWFF.

The V and J genes are TRBV5-1 and TRBJ2-5; 7 bases map to TRBD1. J gave up 4 bases and V 3 bases, and 12 bases lay outside the gene matches. This CDR3 comprises 16 residues. Germline V gene lookup returns CDR1 SGHRS and CDR2 YFSETQ. In DNA form, the CDR3 reads TGCGCCAGCAGCTATGCAGACTACCGGGACAGAGAGACCCAGTACTTC. Protein product: CASSYADYRDRETQYF. The full variable domain, completed using reference TRBV5-1 and TRBJ2-5, is KAGVTQTPRYLIKTRGQQVTLSCSPISGHRSVSWYQQTPGQGLQFLFEYFSETQRNKGNFPGRFSGRQFSNSRSEMNVSTLELGDSALYLCASSYADYRDRETQYFGPGTRLLVL.

The chain recombines TRBV11-2 with TRBJ2-3; 12 bases are shared with TRBD2. V lost 0 bases to trimming and J lost 6 bases; unmatched junction nucleotides: 10. The germline V gene encodes CDR1 SGHAT and CDR2 FQNNGV. This CDR3 comprises 18 residues. The CDR3: CASSLDPGLAGGWDTQYF. The CDR3 nucleotides are TGTGCCAGCAGCTTAGATCCTGGGCTAGCGGGAGGGTGGGATACGCAGTATTTT.

This clone was seen just once. The chain joins TRBV10-2 to TRBJ2-7, with TRBD1 as a possible D gene (6 bases). The CDR3 length is 13 residues. Trimming shortened V by 4 bases and J by 4 bases, and 11 bases separated the two germline ends. Germline V CDR1 and CDR2: WSHSY, SAAADI. The CDR3 loop reads CASSGGRGYEQYF. The DNA of the CDR3 is TGCGCCAGCAGTGGGGGCAGGGGATACGAGCAGTACTTC.

The chain carries TRBV9 and TRBJ2-1, with D tentatively TRBD2 (7 bases). V lost 7 bases, J lost 8 bases, and 19 bases lay in between. The CDR3 is made up of 14 amino acids. Per germline, CDR1 SGDLS and CDR2 YYNGEE. CDR3 region: CASSKEGGGDEQFF. The CDR3 DNA follows: TGTGCCAGCTCTAAGGAGGGAGGGGGTGATGAGCAGTTCTTC.

The rearrangement joins TRBV5-5 to TRBJ2-7; D remains ambiguous. The CDR3 contains 14 residues. Trimming shortened V by 4 bases and J by 6 bases, and 17 bases separated the two germline ends. Germline CDR1 reads SGHKS; CDR2 reads YYEKEE (reference sequence). The CDR3 DNA follows: TGTGCCAGCAGCCCGGGTATAAGTAAGGGCGAGCAGTACTTC. Amino acids: CASSPGISKGEQYF.

The rearrangement joins TRBV19 to TRBJ2-1; TRBD1 aligns across 8 bases. The germline V gene has CDR1 LNHDA and CDR2 SQIVND (reference sequence). The CDR3 sequence is 16 residues long. V shed 4 bases and J 3 bases; nucleotides not matched to a gene: 8. In DNA, the CDR3 is TGTGCCAGTAGTACCCTCGACAGGGGTGACTACAATGAGCAGTTCTTC. Encoded protein: CASSTLDRGDYNEQFF.

CDR3 amino acids: CSVLNYPTVNTEAFF. The CDR3 nucleotides read TGCAGCGTTCTTAACTACCCGACGGTGAACACTGAAGCTTTCTTT. This chain connects TRBV29-1 to TRBJ1-1, with D uncertain. CDR3 length: 15 amino acids. Germline V gene sequence: CDR1 SQVTM, CDR2 ANQGSEA. V lost 5 bases and J lost 0, with 16 bases in between.